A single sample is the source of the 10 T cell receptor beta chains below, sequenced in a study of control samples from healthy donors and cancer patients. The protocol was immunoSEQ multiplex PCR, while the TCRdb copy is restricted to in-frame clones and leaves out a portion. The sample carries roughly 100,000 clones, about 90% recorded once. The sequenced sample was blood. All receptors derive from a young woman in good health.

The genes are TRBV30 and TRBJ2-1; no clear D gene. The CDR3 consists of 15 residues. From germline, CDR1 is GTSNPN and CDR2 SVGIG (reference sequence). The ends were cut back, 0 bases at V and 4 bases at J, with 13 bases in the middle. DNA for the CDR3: TGTGCCTGGAGTGTGGTGGGCAGACTTTACAATGAGCAGTTCTTC. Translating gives CAWSVVGRLYNEQFF.

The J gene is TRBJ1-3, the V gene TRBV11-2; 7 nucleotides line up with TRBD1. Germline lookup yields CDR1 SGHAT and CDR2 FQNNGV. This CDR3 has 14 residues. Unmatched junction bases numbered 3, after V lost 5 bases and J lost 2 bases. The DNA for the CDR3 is TGTGCCAGCAGCATTACAGGGGCTGGAAACACCATATATTTT. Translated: CASSITGAGNTIYF.

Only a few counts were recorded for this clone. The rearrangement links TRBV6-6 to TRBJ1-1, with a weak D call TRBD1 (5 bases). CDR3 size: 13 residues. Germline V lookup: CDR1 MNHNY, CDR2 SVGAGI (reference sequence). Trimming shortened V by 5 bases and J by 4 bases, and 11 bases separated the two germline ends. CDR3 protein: CASSPGAGTEAFF. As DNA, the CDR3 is TGTGCCAGCAGTCCTGGGGCGGGCACTGAAGCTTTCTTT.

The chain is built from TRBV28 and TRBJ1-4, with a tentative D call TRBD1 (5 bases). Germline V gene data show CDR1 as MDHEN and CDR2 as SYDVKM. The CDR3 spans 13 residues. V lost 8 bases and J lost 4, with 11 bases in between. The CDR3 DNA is TGTGCCAGCGGACTAAGGGGTAATGAAAAACTGTTTTTT. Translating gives CASGLRGNEKLFF. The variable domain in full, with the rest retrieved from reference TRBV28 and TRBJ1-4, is DVKVTQSSRYLVKRTGEKVFLECVQDMDHENMFWYRQDPGLGLRLIYFSYDVKMKEKGDIPEGYSVSREKKERFSLILESASTNQTSMYLCASGLRGNEKLFFGSGTQLSVL.

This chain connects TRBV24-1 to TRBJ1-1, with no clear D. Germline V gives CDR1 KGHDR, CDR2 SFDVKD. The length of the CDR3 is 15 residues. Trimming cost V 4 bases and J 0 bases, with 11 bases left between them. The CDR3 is CATSDPRTVNTEAFF. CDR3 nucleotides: TGTGCCACCAGTGACCCCCGGACGGTGAACACTGAAGCTTTCTTT.

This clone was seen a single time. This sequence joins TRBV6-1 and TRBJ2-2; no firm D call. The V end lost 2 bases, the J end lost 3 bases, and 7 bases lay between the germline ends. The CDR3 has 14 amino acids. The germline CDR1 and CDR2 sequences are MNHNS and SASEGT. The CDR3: CASSEQTYTGELFF. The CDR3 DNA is TGTGCCAGCAGTGAACAGACTTACACCGGGGAGCTGTTTTTT.

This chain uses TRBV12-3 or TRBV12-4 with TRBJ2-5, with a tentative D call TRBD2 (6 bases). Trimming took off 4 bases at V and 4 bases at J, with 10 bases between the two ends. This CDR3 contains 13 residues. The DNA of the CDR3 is TGTGCCAGCAGTTACCAGGGAGGAGAGACCCAGTACTTC. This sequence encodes CASSYQGGETQYF.

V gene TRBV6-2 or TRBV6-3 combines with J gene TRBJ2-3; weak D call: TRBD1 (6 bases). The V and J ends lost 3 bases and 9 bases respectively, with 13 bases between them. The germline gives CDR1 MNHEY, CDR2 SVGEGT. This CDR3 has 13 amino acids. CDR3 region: CASSYVGAGTQYF. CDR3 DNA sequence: TGTGCCAGCAGTTATGTGGGGGCAGGGACGCAGTATTTT.

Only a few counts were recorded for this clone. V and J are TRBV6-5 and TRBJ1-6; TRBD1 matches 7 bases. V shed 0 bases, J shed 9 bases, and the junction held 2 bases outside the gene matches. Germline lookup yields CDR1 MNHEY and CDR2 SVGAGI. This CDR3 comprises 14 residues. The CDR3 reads CASSYSPGGSPLHF. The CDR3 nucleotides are TGTGCCAGCAGTTACTCGCCAGGGGGTTCACCCCTCCACTTT.

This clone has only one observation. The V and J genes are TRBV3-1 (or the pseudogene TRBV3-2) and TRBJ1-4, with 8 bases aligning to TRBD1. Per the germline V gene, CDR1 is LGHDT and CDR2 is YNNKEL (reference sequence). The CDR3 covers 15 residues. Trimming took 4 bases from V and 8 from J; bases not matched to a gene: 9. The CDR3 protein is CASSPAGTGNEKLFF. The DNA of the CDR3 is TGTGCCAGCAGCCCAGCCGGGACAGGCAACGAAAAACTGTTTTTT.